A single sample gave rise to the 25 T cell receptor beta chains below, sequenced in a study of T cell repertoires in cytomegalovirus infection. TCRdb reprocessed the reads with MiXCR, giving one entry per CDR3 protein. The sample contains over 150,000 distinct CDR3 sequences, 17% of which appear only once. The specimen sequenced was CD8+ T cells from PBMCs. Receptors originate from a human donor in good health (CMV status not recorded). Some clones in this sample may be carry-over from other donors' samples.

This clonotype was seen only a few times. The CDR3 bases are TGTGCCAGCAGCGTTCAGGACAGCTCGCGAGAGACCCAGTACTTC. This translates into CASSVQDSSRETQYF. The chain combines TRBV7-9 with TRBJ2-5; tentative D call: TRBD1 (6 bases). Germline values: CDR1 SEHNR, CDR2 FQNEAQ (reference sequence). The CDR3 is made up of 15 amino acids. V lost 5 bases and J 4 bases, leaving 17 bases between the germline ends.

CDR3 nucleotides: TGTGCCAGCAGCTTAGGAACCAGCTTAGGCCCAACTAATGAAAAACTGTTTTTT. As protein: CASSLGTSLGPTNEKLFF. The rearrangement links TRBV7-2 to TRBJ1-4, with D unclear. The CDR3 has 18 amino acids. Germline CDR1 and CDR2: SGHTA and FQGNSA. Trimming took 1 base from V and 0 from J, leaving 15 bases between them.

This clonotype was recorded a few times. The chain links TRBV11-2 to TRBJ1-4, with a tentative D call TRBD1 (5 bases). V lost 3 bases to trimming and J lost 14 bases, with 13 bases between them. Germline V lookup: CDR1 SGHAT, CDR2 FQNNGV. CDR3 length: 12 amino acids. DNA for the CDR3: TGTGCCAGCAGCTTGGGGGGTGCCAGTCTGTTTTTT. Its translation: CASSLGGASLFF.

CDR3 in DNA: TGTGCCAGCATGGACCGGAGAACCGAAGCTTTCTTT. It specifies CASMDRRTEAFF. This chain joins TRBV12-3 or TRBV12-4 and TRBJ1-1; no clear D. V lost 7 bases to trimming and J lost 8 bases, with 14 bases between them. The CDR3 length is 12 residues.

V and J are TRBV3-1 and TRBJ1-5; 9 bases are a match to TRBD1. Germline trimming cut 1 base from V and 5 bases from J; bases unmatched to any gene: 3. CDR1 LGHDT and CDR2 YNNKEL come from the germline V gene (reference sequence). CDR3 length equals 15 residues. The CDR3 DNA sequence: TGTGCCAGCAGCCAAGGCCGGGACAGGGATCAGCCCCAGCATTTT. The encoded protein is CASSQGRDRDQPQHF.

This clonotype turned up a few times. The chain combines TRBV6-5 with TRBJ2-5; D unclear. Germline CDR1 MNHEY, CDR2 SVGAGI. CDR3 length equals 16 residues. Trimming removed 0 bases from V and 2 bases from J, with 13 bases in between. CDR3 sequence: CASSYSMGFSQETQYF. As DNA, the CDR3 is TGTGCCAGCAGTTACTCGATGGGGTTTTCTCAAGAGACCCAGTACTTC.

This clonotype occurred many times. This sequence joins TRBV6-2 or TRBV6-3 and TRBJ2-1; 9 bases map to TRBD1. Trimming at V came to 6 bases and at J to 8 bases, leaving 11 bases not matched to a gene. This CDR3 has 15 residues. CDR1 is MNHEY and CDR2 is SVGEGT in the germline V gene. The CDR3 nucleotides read TGTGCCAGCAGACTCTCCGGGACAGGGTTGGATGAGCAGTTCTTC. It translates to CASRLSGTGLDEQFF.

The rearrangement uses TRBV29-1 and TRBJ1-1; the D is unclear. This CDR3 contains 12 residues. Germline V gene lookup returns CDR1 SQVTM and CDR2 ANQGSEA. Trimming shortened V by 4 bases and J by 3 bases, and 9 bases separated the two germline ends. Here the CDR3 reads CSVAVSDTEAFF. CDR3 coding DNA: TGCAGCGTTGCCGTCAGCGACACTGAAGCTTTCTTT.

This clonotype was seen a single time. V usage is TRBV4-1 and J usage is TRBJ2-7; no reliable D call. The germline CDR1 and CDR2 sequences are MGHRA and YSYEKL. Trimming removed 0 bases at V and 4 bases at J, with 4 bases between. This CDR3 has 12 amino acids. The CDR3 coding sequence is TGCGCCAGCAGCCAAGATTTATACGAGCAGTACTTC. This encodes CASSQDLYEQYF.

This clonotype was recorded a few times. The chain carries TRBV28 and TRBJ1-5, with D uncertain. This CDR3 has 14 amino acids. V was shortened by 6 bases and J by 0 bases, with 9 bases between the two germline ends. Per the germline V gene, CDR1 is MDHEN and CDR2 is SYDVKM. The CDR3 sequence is CASSRPDSNQPQHF. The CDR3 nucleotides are TGTGCCAGCAGCAGACCGGATAGCAATCAGCCCCAGCATTTT.

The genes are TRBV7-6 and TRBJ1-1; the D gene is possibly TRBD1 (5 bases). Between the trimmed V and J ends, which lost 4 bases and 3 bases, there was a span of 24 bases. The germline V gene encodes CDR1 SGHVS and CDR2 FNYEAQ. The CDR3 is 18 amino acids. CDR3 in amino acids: CASSSFSQGGQGDTEAFF. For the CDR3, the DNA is TGTGCCAGCAGCTCATTTAGCCAGGGAGGCCAAGGGGACACTGAAGCTTTCTTT.

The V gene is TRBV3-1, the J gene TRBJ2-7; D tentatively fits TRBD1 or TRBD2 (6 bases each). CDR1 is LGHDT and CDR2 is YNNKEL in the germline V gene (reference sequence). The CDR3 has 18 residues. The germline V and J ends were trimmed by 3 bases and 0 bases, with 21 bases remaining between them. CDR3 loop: CASSHPVGGTAYSYEQYF. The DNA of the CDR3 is TGTGCCAGCAGCCATCCTGTGGGGGGCACAGCTTACTCCTACGAGCAGTACTTC.

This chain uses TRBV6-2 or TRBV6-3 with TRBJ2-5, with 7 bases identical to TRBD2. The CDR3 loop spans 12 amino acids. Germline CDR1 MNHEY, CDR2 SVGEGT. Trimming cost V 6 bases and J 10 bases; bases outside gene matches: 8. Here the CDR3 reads CASSPPGRDQYF. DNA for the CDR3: TGTGCCAGCAGCCCACCGGGGAGGGACCAGTACTTC.

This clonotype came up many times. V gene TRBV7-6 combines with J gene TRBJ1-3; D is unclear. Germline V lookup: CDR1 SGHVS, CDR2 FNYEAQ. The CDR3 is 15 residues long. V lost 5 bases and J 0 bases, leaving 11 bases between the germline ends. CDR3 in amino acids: CASSEDITSGNTIYF. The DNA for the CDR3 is TGTGCCAGCAGCGAAGACATCACCTCTGGAAACACCATATATTTT.

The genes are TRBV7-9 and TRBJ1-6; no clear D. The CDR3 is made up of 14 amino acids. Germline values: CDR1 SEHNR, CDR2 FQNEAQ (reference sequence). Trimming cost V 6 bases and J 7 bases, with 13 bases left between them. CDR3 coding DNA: TGTGCCAGCAGAGATAGAGACAACAATTCACCCCTCCACTTT. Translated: CASRDRDNNSPLHF.

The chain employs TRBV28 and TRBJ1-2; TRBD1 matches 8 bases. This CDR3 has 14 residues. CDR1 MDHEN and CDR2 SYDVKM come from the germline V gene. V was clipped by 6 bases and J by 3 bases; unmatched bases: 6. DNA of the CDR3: TGTGCCAGCAGGACCCAGGGGGCTGACTATGGCTACACCTTC. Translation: CASRTQGADYGYTF.

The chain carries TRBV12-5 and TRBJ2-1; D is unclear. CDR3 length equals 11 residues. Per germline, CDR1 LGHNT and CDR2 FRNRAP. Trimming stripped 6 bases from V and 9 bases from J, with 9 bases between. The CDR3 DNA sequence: TGTGCTAGTGGCCCTGGTCTTGAGCAGTTCTTC. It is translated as CASGPGLEQFF.

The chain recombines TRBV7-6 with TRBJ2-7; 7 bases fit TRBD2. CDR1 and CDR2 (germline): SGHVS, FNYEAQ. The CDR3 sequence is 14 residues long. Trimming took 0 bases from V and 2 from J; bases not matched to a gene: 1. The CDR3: CASSLAGGTYEQYF. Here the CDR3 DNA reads TGTGCCAGCAGCTTAGCGGGGGGGACCTACGAGCAGTACTTC.

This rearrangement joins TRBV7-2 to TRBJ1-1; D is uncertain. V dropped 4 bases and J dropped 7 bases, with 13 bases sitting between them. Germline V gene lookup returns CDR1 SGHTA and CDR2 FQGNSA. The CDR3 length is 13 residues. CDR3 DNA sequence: TGTGCCAGCAGCTCCCACAAACGGAATGAAGCTTTCTTT. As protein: CASSSHKRNEAFF. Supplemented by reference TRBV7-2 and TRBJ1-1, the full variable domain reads GAGVSQSPSNKVTEKGKDVELRCDPISGHTALYWYRQSLGQGLEFLIYFQGNSAPDKSGLPSDRFSAERTGGSVSTLTIQRTQQEDSAVYLCASSSHKRNEAFFGQGTRLTVV.

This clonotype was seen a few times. The DNA for the CDR3 is TGTGCCAGCACCCCTCCGACTAGGCCCTACAATGAGCAGTTCTTC. As protein: CASTPPTRPYNEQFF. The chain employs TRBV6-2 or TRBV6-3 and TRBJ2-1; a weak D match, TRBD2 (6 bases). CDR3 length: 15 residues. Trimming shortened V by 7 bases and J by 2 bases, and 15 bases separated the two germline ends. CDR1 is MNHEY, CDR2 SVGEGT, per germline.

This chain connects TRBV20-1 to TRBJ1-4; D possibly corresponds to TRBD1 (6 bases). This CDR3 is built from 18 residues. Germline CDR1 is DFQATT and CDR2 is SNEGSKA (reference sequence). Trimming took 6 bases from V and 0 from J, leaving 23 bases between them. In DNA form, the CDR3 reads TGCAGTGCGCTGAGACCCGGACAGCCCTGGGCAACTAATGAAAAACTGTTTTTT. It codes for CSALRPGQPWATNEKLFF.

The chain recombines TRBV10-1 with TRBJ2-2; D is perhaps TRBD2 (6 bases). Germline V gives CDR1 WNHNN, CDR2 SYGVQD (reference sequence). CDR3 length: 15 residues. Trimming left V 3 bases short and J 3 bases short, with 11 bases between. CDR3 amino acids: CASSDSGVHTGELFF. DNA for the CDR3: TGCGCCAGCAGTGATTCGGGGGTTCACACCGGGGAGCTGTTTTTT.

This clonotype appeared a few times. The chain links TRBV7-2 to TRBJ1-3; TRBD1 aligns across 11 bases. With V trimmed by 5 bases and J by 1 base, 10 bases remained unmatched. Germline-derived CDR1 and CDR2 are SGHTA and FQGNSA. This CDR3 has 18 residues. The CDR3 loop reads CASSPLRDRGTSGNTIYF. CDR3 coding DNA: TGTGCCAGCAGCCCACTCCGGGACAGGGGGACATCTGGAAACACCATATATTTT.

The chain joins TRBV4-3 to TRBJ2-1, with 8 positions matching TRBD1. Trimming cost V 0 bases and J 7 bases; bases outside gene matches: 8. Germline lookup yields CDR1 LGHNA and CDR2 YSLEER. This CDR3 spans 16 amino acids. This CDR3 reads CASSQDWAGGLNEQFF. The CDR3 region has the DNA TGCGCCAGCAGCCAAGACTGGGCAGGGGGCTTAAATGAGCAGTTCTTC.

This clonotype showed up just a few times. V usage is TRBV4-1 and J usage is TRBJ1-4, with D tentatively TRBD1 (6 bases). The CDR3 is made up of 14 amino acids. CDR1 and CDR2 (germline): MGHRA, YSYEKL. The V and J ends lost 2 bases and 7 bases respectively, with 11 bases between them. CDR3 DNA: TGCGCCAGCAGCCAATTACAGGGTACTGAAAAACTGTTTTTT. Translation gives CASSQLQGTEKLFF.